These 5 T cell receptor beta chains came from one sample sequenced in a study of follicular helper T cells after annual influenza vaccination. Some clones are missing from TCRdb's copy, which holds only in-frame ones; the method was immunoSEQ multiplex PCR. The table records fewer than 9,000 clones, about 88% of them present only once. Stated time point: 2015-2016 season, 7 days after influenza vaccination. Sequencing used CXCR5+ CD38- circulating T follicular helper cells from blood, obtained 7 days after influenza vaccination. Subset indicated: circulating Tfh, non-naive CD4+CXCR5+PD-1+ (ICOS+CD38+ or ICOS-CD38-). These receptors were collected from an adult who received the influenza vaccine.

This CDR3 reads CASSVQGGTSSGANVLTF. The CDR3 coding sequence is TGTGCCAGTAGTGTCCAGGGGGGAACTAGCTCTGGGGCCAACGTCCTGACTTTC. This chain links TRBV19 with TRBJ2-6; D perhaps matches TRBD1 (7 bases). CDR3 length: 18 residues. Germline V CDR1 and CDR2: LNHDA, SQIVND (reference sequence). Deletions cut 5 bases from V and 0 bases from J, with 17 bases between.

The CDR3 nucleotides are TGTGCCAGTACGAGCGATTTTAACCCGAATCAGCCCCAGCATTTT. Amino acids: CASTSDFNPNQPQHF. J is TRBJ1-5 and V is TRBV19, with D uncertain. The CDR3 spans 15 residues. The V gene lost 7 bases and the J gene lost 4 bases, with 17 bases spanning the gap. Germline CDR1 and CDR2: LNHDA and SQIVND (reference sequence).

This clone was picked up a small number of times. The chain's CDR3 is CASSYSEGSQHF. For the CDR3, the DNA is TGTGCCAGCAGCTACTCGGAGGGGTCCCAGCATTTT. The chain uses TRBV5-6 and TRBJ1-5, with TRBD1 as a possible D gene (5 bases). Per the germline V gene, CDR1 is SGHDT and CDR2 is YYEEEE. V was trimmed by 3 bases and J by 11 bases, leaving 12 bases between them. CDR3 length: 12 residues.

A few counts support this clone. This chain joins TRBV10-1 and TRBJ2-7, with D perhaps matching TRBD2 (5 bases). This CDR3 has 13 amino acids. Germline-derived CDR1 and CDR2 are WNHNN and SYGVQD (reference sequence). Trimming removed 0 bases from V and 5 bases from J, with 8 bases in between. This CDR3 reads CASSESGVDEQYF. The DNA of the CDR3 is TGCGCCAGCAGTGAGTCGGGAGTAGACGAGCAGTACTTC.

The chain carries TRBV6-5 and TRBJ2-1; 12 bases fit TRBD2. Germline CDR1 reads MNHEY; CDR2 reads SVGAGI. The junction had 2 bases not matched to a gene; V was cut back by 6 bases and J by 5 bases. This CDR3 has 14 residues. The chain's CDR3 is CASSGLAGHNEQFF. In DNA form, the CDR3 reads TGTGCCAGCAGCGGACTAGCGGGGCACAATGAGCAGTTCTTC.